This TCR beta chain was found in a study of beta chain features in type 1 diabetes. As for the study in general: Examination of sorted cells across all samples involved roughly 100 million cells.

V gave up 7 bases and J gave up 3 bases; unmatched junction bases: 5. The CDR3 spans 15 residues. Germline CDR1 SGHTA, CDR2 FQGNSA. This clone was seen a handful of times. Its antigen is as yet unknown. Investigators reverse transcribed all isolated RNA, so they sequenced expressed TCRB transcripts. Some clones are missing from TCRdb's copy, which holds only in-frame ones; the method was immunoSEQ multiplex PCR. The table shows 850,000 to 900,000 clones, with roughly a sixth occurring only once. All of the sorted populations showed purity greater than 98%. The study's findings and limits: People with Type 1 diabetes carried modestly yet significantly shorter TCRB CDR3s in all four CD4+ subsets.

The clonotype was recovered from a woman under 30 in good health. The J gene is TRBJ2-2, the V gene TRBV7-2; 10 bases match TRBD2. Sequencing was done on a sample of naive CD4+ T cells from blood. The CDR3 is CASTLGLAYTGELFF. Written as DNA, the CDR3 is TGTGCCAGCACCTTGGGACTAGCGTACACCGGGGAGCTGTTTTTT.